A selection of T cell receptor beta chains follows, all from one sample in a study of response to subunit inactivated influenza vaccine. TCRdb reanalysed the RT-PCR reads using MiXCR and keeps one entry per CDR3 protein. Of 800,000 to 1,000,000 distinct CDR3 sequences listed, approximately 22% are singletons. Sequences were derived from PBMCs from blood, sampled 5 days after vaccination. The receptors shown here come from a man aged 45 to 65 who received an inactivated influenza vaccine. Each CDR3 is given with its conserved first and last residue. Each record gives: D gene, V gene, J gene, clone size, CDR3 protein, CDR3 DNA. D genes are given only for firm matches. Expanded clones get a size class; other rows say once, few or many, or leave the size out.

D: TRBD1
V: TRBV5-1
J: TRBJ1-4
size: .
CDR3: CASSERDSLNEKLFF
DNA: TGCGCCAGCAGCGAGAGGGACAGCCTTAATGAAAAACTGTTTTTT

D: .
V: TRBV7-8
J: TRBJ1-1
size: .
CDR3: CASSFDWGLTSEAFF
DNA: TGTGCCAGCAGCTTCGATTGGGGACTAACGAGTGAAGCTTTCTTT

D: TRBD2
V: TRBV9
J: TRBJ2-1
size: .
CDR3: CASSVGVAGGNEQFF
DNA: TGTGCCAGCAGCGTAGGGGTAGCGGGAGGCAATGAGCAGTTCTTC

D: TRBD1
V: TRBV6-5
J: TRBJ1-2
size: few
CDR3: CASSYQTGGGGYTF
DNA: TGTGCCAGCAGTTATCAAACAGGGGGCGGTGGCTACACCTTC

D: TRBD2
V: TRBV7-2
J: TRBJ2-1
size: few
CDR3: CASSRAGTTSYNEQFF
DNA: TGTGCCAGCAGCCGAGCCGGGACTACATCCTACAATGAGCAGTTCTTC

D: .
V: TRBV20-1
J: TRBJ2-2
size: .
CDR3: CSARDLLGTRSGELFF
DNA: TGCAGTGCTAGAGATCTCCTAGGGACCCGGTCCGGGGAGCTGTTTTTT

D: .
V: TRBV28
J: TRBJ1-4
size: many
CDR3: CATPRGILTTNEKLFF
DNA: TGTGCCACCCCTAGGGGGATCCTAACAACTAATGAAAAACTGTTTTTT

D: TRBD2
V: TRBV7-9
J: TRBJ2-7
size: few
CDR3: CASSPPGGGSYEQYF
DNA: TGTGCCAGCAGCCCACCCGGGGGGGGGTCCTACGAGCAGTACTTC

D: TRBD2
V: TRBV24-1
J: TRBJ2-1
size: .
CDR3: CATSDMAGGPAAYNEQFF
DNA: TGTGCCACCAGTGATATGGCGGGGGGTCCAGCTGCCTACAATGAGCAGTTCTTC

D: .
V: TRBV3-1
J: TRBJ2-7
size: few
CDR3: CASSQFIGGHEQYF
DNA: TGTGCCAGCAGCCAATTCATCGGGGGTCACGAGCAGTACTTC

D: .
V: TRBV11-2
J: TRBJ2-7
size: .
CDR3: CASSLVVTTRSYEQYF
DNA: TGTGCCAGCAGCTTAGTGGTAACTACCAGGTCCTACGAGCAGTACTTC

D: .
V: TRBV10-3
J: TRBJ2-6
size: once
CDR3: CAISDLAGISGANVLTF
DNA: TGTGCCATCAGTGACTTGGCAGGGATCTCTGGGGCCAACGTCCTGACTTTC

D: TRBD2
V: TRBV12-3/TRBV12-4
J: TRBJ2-7
size: few
CDR3: CASAGRSFGDEQYF
DNA: TGTGCCAGCGCCGGGAGGTCTTTTGGTGACGAGCAGTACTTC

D: .
V: TRBV29-1
J: TRBJ2-1
size: .
CDR3: CSFVRLGSYNEQFF
DNA: TGCTCGTTCGTTCGCCTCGGCTCCTACAATGAGCAGTTCTTC

D: TRBD2
V: TRBV7-2
J: TRBJ2-1
size: many
CDR3: CASSPGTSVRHNEQFF
DNA: TGTGCCAGCAGCCCCGGGACTAGCGTTCGCCACAATGAGCAGTTCTTC

D: .
V: TRBV13
J: TRBJ2-7
size: .
CDR3: CASSQGSRYEQYF
DNA: TGTGCCAGCAGCCAGGGGTCTAGATACGAGCAGTACTTC

D: .
V: TRBV12-3/TRBV12-4
J: TRBJ2-3
size: many
CDR3: CASSLGLKTDTQYF
DNA: TGTGCCAGCAGTTTAGGGCTAAAGACAGATACGCAGTATTTT

D: .
V: TRBV29-1
J: TRBJ2-7
size: many
CDR3: CSVEISRSVNEQYF
DNA: TGCAGCGTTGAAATCTCCCGTTCAGTCAACGAGCAGTACTTC

D: TRBD2
V: TRBV28
J: TRBJ2-1
size: few
CDR3: CASRLASGIAKQFF
DNA: TGTGCCAGCAGGTTGGCTAGCGGGATTGCGAAGCAGTTCTTC

D: .
V: TRBV20-1
J: TRBJ2-5
size: .
CDR3: CSARETRGIPETQYF
DNA: TGCAGTGCTAGAGAGACTAGGGGTATACCAGAGACCCAGTACTTC

D: TRBD2
V: TRBV12-3/TRBV12-4
J: TRBJ2-1
size: .
CDR3: CASSVGLAYNEQFF
DNA: TGTGCCAGCAGCGTAGGACTAGCGTACAATGAGCAGTTCTTC

D: TRBD2
V: TRBV20-1
J: TRBJ2-1
size: few
CDR3: CSAREGLAAMQFF
DNA: TGCAGTGCTAGAGAGGGTCTAGCGGCAATGCAGTTCTTC

D: .
V: TRBV5-8
J: TRBJ2-3
size: .
CDR3: CASSSGESSTDTQYF
DNA: TGTGCCAGCAGCTCGGGAGAGTCTAGCACAGATACGCAGTATTTT

D: .
V: TRBV7-9
J: TRBJ1-1
size: .
CDR3: CASSSRTAIPAFF
DNA: TGTGCCAGCAGCTCCCGGACGGCGATTCCGGCTTTCTTT

D: .
V: TRBV7-9
J: TRBJ2-7
size: .
CDR3: CASSLIQGFGYEQYF
DNA: TGTGCCAGCAGCTTGATCCAGGGTTTTGGCTACGAGCAGTACTTC

D: TRBD1
V: TRBV27
J: TRBJ1-2
size: .
CDR3: CASSSQTGLYLSGYTF
DNA: TGTGCCAGCAGTTCCCAGACAGGGCTCTATCTGTCGGGCTACACCTTC

D: .
V: TRBV7-9
J: TRBJ2-3
size: .
CDR3: CASTSRADTQYF
DNA: TGTGCCAGCACCTCTCGGGCAGATACGCAGTATTTT

D: .
V: TRBV6-5
J: TRBJ2-2
size: .
CDR3: CASSSLWTALGGELFF
DNA: TGTGCCAGCAGTTCCCTTTGGACAGCCCTGGGCGGGGAGCTGTTTTTT

D: .
V: TRBV3-1
J: TRBJ2-1
size: few
CDR3: CASSRPRQAVDEQFF
DNA: TGTGCCAGCAGCCGTCCGAGGCAGGCGGTGGATGAGCAGTTCTTC

D: TRBD2
V: TRBV29-1
J: TRBJ2-1
size: .
CDR3: CSVLGSGTSGSSSYNEQFF
DNA: TGCAGCGTTCTAGGTTCCGGGACTAGCGGGTCGAGCTCCTACAATGAGCAGTTCTTC

D: .
V: TRBV4-2
J: TRBJ1-3
size: .
CDR3: CASSQALVVGGNTIYF
DNA: TGTGCCAGCAGCCAAGCACTGGTTGTCGGTGGAAACACCATATATTTT

D: TRBD2
V: TRBV11-2
J: TRBJ2-1
size: many
CDR3: CASSRSGSMNEQFF
DNA: TGTGCCAGCAGCCGTAGCGGGAGCATGAATGAGCAGTTCTTC

D: TRBD1
V: TRBV5-5
J: TRBJ2-7
size: .
CDR3: CASSLKGTAVSYEQYF
DNA: TGTGCCAGCAGCTTGAAGGGGACAGCCGTTTCCTACGAGCAGTACTTC

D: .
V: TRBV10-3
J: TRBJ2-2
size: many
CDR3: CAIRSSGAGELFF
DNA: TGTGCCATCAGATCGTCCGGGGCCGGGGAGCTGTTTTTT

D: TRBD2
V: TRBV5-1
J: TRBJ2-1
size: few
CDR3: CASSPTSGRALEQFF
DNA: TGCGCCAGCAGTCCCACTAGCGGGAGGGCCCTTGAGCAGTTCTTC

D: .
V: TRBV27
J: TRBJ2-6
size: .
CDR3: CASSLRQVAGANVLTF
DNA: TGTGCCAGCAGTCTTCGACAGGTCGCCGGGGCCAACGTCCTGACTTTC

D: .
V: TRBV20-1
J: TRBJ2-5
size: .
CDR3: CSATPGLQETQYF
DNA: TGCAGTGCTACACCGGGACTTCAAGAGACCCAGTACTTC

D: TRBD1
V: TRBV11-2
J: TRBJ2-7
size: few
CDR3: CASSWAGTGSYEQYF
DNA: TGTGCCAGCAGCTGGGCCGGGACAGGGTCCTACGAGCAGTACTTC

D: TRBD1
V: TRBV12-3/TRBV12-4
J: TRBJ2-1
size: .
CDR3: CASSPRDRADNEQFF
DNA: TGTGCCAGCAGTCCCCGGGACAGGGCAGACAATGAGCAGTTCTTC

D: .
V: TRBV4-1
J: TRBJ2-7
size: .
CDR3: CASSQQQAYEQYF
DNA: TGCGCCAGCAGCCAACAGCAGGCCTACGAGCAGTACTTC

D: .
V: TRBV20-1
J: TRBJ2-5
size: many
CDR3: CSAPTLTQETQYF
DNA: TGCAGTGCTCCGACACTTACTCAGGAGACCCAGTACTTC

D: TRBD2
V: TRBV29-1
J: TRBJ2-3
size: few
CDR3: CSVLAGGPGDTQYF
DNA: TGCAGCGTACTAGCGGGAGGGCCGGGAGATACGCAGTATTTT

D: .
V: TRBV12-3/TRBV12-4
J: TRBJ1-5
size: .
CDR3: CASREDTYSNQPQHF
DNA: TGTGCCAGCAGAGAAGACACTTATAGCAATCAGCCCCAGCATTTT

D: .
V: TRBV29-1
J: TRBJ1-1
size: .
CDR3: CSVEVTLNTEAFF
DNA: TGCAGCGTTGAAGTTACCTTGAACACTGAAGCTTTCTTT

D: .
V: TRBV5-1
J: TRBJ2-2
size: .
CDR3: CTSVQGANTGELFF
DNA: TGCACCAGCGTCCAGGGAGCGAACACCGGGGAGCTGTTTTTT

D: .
V: TRBV20-1
J: TRBJ2-5
size: .
CDR3: CSASFNLETQYF
DNA: TGCAGTGCTAGCTTCAACCTGGAGACCCAGTACTTC

D: .
V: TRBV5-1
J: TRBJ2-7
size: .
CDR3: CASSLVVYTYEQYF
DNA: TGCGCCAGCAGCTTGGTCGTCTATACCTACGAGCAGTACTTC